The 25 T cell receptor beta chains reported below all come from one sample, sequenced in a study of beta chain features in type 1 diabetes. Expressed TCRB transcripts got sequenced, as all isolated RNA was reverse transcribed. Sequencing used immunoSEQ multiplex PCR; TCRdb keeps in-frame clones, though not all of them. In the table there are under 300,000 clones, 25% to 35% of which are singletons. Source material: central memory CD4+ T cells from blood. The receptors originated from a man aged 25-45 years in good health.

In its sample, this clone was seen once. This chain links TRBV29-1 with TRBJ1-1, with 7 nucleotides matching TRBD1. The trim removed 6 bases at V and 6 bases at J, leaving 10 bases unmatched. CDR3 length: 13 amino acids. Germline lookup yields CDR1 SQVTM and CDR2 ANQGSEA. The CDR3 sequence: CSVPGPRGPEAFF. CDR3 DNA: TGCAGCGTCCCCGGACCAAGGGGGCCTGAAGCTTTCTTT.

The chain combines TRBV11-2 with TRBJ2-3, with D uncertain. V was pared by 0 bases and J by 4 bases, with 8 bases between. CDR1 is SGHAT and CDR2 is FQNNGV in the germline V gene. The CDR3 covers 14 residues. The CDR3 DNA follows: TGTGCCAGCAGCTTAGATCAAGGCGCAGATACGCAGTATTTT. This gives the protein CASSLDQGADTQYF.

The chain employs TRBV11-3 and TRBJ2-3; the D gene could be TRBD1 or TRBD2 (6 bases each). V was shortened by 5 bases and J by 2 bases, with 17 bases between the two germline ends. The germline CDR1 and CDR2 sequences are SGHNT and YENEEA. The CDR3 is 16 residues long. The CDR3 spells CASSGGQGQDTDTQYF. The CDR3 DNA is TGTGCCAGCAGCGGGGGGCAGGGGCAGGACACAGATACGCAGTATTTT.

CDR3: CASRVGSDTQYF. The CDR3 DNA sequence: TGTGCCAGCAGGGTTGGGTCAGATACGCAGTATTTT. The chain couples TRBV27 to TRBJ2-3; no definite D call. Germline values: CDR1 MNHEY, CDR2 SMNVEV (reference sequence). The CDR3 loop spans 12 amino acids. V lost 6 bases and J 4 bases, leaving 8 bases between the germline ends.

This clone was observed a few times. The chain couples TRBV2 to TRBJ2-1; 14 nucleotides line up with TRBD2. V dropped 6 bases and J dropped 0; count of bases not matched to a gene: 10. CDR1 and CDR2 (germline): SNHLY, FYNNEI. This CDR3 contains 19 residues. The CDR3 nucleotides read TGTGCCAGCAGGGGTGGGGGACTAGCGGGAGAAATCTCCTACAATGAGCAGTTCTTC. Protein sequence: CASRGGGLAGEISYNEQFF.

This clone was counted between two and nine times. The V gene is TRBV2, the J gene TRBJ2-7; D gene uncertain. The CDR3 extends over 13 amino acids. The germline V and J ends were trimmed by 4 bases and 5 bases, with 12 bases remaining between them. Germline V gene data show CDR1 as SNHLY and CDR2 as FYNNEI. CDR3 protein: CASSGAGINEQYF. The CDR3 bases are TGTGCCAGCAGTGGAGCTGGGATCAACGAGCAGTACTTC.

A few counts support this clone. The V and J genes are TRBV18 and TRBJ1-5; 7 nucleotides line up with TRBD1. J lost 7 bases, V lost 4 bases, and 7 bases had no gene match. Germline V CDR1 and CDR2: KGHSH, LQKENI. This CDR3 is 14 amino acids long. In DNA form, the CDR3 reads TGTGCCAGCTCACGAGAAACAGGGGTGCAGCCCCAGCATTTT. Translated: CASSRETGVQPQHF.

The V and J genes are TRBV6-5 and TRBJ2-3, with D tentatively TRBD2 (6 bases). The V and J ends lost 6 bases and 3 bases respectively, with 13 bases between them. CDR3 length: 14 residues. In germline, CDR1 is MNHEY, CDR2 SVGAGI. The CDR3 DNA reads TGTGCCAGCAGAATGGCGACTAGGACAGATACGCAGTATTTT. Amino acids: CASRMATRTDTQYF.

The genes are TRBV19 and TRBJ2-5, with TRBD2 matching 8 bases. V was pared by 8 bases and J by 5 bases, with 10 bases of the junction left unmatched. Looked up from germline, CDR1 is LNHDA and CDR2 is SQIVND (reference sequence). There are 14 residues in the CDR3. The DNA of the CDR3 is TGTGCCAGTGCCAGGACTAGCACACCGGAGACCCAGTACTTC. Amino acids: CASARTSTPETQYF.

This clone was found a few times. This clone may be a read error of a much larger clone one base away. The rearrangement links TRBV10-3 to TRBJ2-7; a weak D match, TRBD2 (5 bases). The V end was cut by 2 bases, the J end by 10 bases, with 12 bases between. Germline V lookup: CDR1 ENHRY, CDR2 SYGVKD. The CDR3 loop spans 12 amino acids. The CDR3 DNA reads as TGTGCCATCAGTGAGGCGACTCGGGAACAGTACTTC. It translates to CAISEATREQYF.

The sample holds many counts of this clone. Written as DNA, the CDR3 is TGTGCCAGCAGCTACCTCACAGGGAGTCTTGCTGGGGCCAACGTCCTGACTTTC. Translation gives CASSYLTGSLAGANVLTF. V and J are TRBV7-9 and TRBJ2-6; TRBD1 might be the D (6 bases). CDR3 size: 18 residues. V gave up 4 bases and J gave up 2 bases, with 18 bases separating them. Germline V lookup: CDR1 SEHNR, CDR2 FQNEAQ (reference sequence).

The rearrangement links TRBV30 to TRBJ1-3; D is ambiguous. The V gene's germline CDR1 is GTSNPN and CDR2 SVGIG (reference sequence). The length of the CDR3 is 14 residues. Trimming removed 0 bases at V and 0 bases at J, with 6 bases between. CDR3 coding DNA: TGTGCCTGGAGTGTACTAAACTCTGGAAACACCATATATTTT. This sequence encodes CAWSVLNSGNTIYF.

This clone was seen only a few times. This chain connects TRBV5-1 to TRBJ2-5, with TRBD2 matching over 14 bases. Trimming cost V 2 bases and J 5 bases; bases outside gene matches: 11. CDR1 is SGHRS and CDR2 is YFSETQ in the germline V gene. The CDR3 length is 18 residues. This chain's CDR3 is CASSLGLAGGRGPETQYF. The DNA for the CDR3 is TGCGCCAGCAGCTTAGGACTAGCGGGAGGAAGGGGTCCCGAGACCCAGTACTTC.

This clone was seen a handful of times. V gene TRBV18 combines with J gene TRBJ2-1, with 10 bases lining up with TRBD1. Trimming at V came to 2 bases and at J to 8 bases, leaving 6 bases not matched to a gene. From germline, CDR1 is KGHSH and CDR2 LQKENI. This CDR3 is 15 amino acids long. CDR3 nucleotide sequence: TGTGCCAGCTCACCATGGCAGGACAGGGGGGATGAGCAGTTCTTC. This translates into CASSPWQDRGDEQFF.

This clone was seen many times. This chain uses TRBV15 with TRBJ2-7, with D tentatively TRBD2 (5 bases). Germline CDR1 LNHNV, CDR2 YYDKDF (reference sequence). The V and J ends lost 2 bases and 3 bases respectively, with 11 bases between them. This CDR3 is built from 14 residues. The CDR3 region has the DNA TGTGCCACCAGCAGACCGGGCGGGTTCTACGAGCAGTACTTC. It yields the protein CATSRPGGFYEQYF.

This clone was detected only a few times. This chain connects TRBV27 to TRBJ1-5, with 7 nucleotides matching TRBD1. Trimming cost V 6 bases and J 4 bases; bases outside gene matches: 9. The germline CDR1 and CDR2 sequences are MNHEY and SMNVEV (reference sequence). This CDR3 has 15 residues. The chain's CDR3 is CASRFDRALNQPQHF. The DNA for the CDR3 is TGTGCCAGCAGATTCGACAGGGCGCTAAATCAGCCCCAGCATTTT.

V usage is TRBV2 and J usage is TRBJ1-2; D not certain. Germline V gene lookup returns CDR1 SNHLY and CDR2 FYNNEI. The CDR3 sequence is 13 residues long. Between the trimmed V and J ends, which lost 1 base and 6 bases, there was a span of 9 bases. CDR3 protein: CASSEGEDNGYTF. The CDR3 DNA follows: TGTGCCAGCAGTGAAGGCGAGGATAATGGCTACACCTTC.

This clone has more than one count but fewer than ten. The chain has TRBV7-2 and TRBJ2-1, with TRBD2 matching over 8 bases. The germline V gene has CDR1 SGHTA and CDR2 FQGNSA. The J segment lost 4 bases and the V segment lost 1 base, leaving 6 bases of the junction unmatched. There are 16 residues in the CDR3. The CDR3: CASSLGSTSAYNEQFF. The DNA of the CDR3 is TGTGCCAGCAGCTTAGGGTCGACTAGCGCATACAATGAGCAGTTCTTC.

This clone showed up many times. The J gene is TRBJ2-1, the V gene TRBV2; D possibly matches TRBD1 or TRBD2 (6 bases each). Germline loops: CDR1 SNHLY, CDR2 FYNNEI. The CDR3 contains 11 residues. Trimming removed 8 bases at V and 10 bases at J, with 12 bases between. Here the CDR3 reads CASRGRREQFF. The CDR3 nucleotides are TGTGCCAGCCGGGGGCGTCGAGAGCAGTTCTTC.

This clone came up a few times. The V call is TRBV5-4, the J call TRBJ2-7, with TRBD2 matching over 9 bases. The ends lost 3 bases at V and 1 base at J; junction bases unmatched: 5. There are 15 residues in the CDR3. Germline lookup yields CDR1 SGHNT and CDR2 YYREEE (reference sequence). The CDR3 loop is CASSSKTSGSYEQYF. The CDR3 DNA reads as TGTGCCAGCAGCTCCAAGACTAGCGGATCCTACGAGCAGTACTTC. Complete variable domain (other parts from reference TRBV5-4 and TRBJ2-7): ETGVTQSPTHLIKTRGQQVTLRCSSQSGHNTVSWYQQALGQGPQFIFQYYREEENGRGNFPPRFSGLQFPNYSSELNVNALELDDSALYLCASSSKTSGSYEQYFGPGTRLTVT.

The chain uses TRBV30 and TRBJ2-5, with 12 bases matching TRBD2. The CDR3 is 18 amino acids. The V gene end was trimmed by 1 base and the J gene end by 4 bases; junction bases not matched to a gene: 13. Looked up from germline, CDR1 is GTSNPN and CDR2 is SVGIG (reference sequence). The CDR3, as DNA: TGTGCCTGGAGTGGGGGAAGACTAGCGGGAGTTGGAGGAGAGACCCAGTACTTC. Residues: CAWSGGRLAGVGGETQYF. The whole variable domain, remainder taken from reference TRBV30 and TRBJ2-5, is SQTIHQWPATLVQPVGSPLSLECTVEGTSNPNLYWYRQAAGRGLQLLFYSVGIGQISSEVPQNLSASRPQDRQFILSSKKLLLSDSGFYLCAWSGGRLAGVGGETQYFGPGTRLLVL.

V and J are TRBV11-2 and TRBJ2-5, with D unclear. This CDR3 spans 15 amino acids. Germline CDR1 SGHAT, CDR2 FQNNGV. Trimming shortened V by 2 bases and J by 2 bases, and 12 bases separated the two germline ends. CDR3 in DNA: TGTGCCAGCAGCTTAAATTTAGTAGGTCAAGAGACCCAGTACTTC. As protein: CASSLNLVGQETQYF.

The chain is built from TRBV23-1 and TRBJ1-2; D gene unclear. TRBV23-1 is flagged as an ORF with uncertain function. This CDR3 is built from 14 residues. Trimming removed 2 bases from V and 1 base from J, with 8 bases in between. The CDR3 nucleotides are TGCGCCAGCAGTCAACCTAGTCTTAACTATGGCTACACCTTC. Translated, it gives CASSQPSLNYGYTF.

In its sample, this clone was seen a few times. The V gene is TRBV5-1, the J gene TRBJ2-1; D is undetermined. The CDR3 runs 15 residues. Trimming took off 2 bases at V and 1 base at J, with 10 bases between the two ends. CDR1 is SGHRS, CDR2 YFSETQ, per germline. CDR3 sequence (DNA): TGCGCCAGCAGCTTATCGGACGGATCCTACAATGAGCAGTTCTTC. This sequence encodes CASSLSDGSYNEQFF.

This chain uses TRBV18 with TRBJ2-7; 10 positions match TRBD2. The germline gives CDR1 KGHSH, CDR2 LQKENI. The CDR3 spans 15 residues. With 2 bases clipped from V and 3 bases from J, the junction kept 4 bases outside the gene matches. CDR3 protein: CASSPGTSEIYEQYF. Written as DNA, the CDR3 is TGTGCCAGCTCACCAGGGACTAGCGAGATCTACGAGCAGTACTTC. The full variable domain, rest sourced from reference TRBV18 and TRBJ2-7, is NAGVMQNPRHLVRRRGQEARLRCSPMKGHSHVYWYRQLPEEGLKFMVYLQKENIIDESGMPKERFSAEFPKEGPSILRIQQVVRGDSAAYFCASSPGTSEIYEQYFGPGTRLTVT.